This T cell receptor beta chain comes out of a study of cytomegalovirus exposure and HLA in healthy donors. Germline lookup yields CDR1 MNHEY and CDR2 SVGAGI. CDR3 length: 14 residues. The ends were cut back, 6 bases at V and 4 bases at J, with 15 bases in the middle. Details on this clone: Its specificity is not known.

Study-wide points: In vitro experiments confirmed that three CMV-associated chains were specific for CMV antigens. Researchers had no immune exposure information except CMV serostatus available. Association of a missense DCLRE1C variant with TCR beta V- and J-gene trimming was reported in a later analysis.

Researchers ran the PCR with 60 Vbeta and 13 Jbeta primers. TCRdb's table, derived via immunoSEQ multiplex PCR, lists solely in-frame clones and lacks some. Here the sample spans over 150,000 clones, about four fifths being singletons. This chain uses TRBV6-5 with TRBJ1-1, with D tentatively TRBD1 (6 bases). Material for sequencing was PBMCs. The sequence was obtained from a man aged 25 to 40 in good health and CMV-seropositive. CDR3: CASSPQGRRTEAFF. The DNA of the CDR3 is TGTGCCAGCAGCCCACAGGGCAGGCGCACTGAAGCTTTCTTT.